This T cell receptor (beta chain) was observed in a study of T cell repertoires in cytomegalovirus infection. Study background: Indications came from public TCR beta signatures; they pointed to CMV infection and to a matching HLA type.

TCRdb redid the calling of the reads with MiXCR, one entry per CDR3 protein. The sample contains more than 200,000 distinct CDR3 sequences, approximately 10% of which appear only once. This clonotype has more than one count but fewer than ten. Its antigen is undetermined. Trimming stripped 3 bases from V and 7 bases from J, with 10 bases between. This CDR3 contains 14 residues. Germline V lookup: CDR1 LNHDA, CDR2 SQIVND (reference sequence). The study, taken as a whole, reports: Based on cumulative public TCR beta family frequency, carriers of CMV plus the relevant HLA were identified.

This clonotype was sampled from a human donor in good health (CMV status not recorded). Some clones in this sample may be carry-over from other donors' samples. This sequence joins TRBV19 and TRBJ1-6; perhaps TRBD1 as D (6 bases). Source material: PBMCs. For the CDR3, the DNA is TGTGCCAGTAGTATGGGGGCTGGGAATTCACCCCTCCACTTT. This sequence encodes CASSMGAGNSPLHF.